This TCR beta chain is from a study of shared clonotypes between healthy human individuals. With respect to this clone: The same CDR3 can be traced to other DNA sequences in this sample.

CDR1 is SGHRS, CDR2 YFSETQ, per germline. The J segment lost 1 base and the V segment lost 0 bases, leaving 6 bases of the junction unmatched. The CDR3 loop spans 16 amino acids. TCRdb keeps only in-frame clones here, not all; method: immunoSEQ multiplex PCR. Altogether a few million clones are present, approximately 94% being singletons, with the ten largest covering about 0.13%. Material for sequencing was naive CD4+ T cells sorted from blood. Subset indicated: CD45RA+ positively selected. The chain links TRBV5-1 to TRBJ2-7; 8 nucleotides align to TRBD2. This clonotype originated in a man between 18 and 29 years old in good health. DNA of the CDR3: TGCGCCAGCAGCTTGGAGTCCAGCGGGAGATCCTACGAGCAGTACTTC. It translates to CASSLESSGRSYEQYF.